This T cell receptor (beta chain) originates from a study of blood T cell repertoires in COVID-19. The overall study: Spain, Italy and the United States supplied samples that represented acute and convalescent COVID-19. Sources were T cells, B-cell-depleted T cells, or PBMCs; the material itself was cDNA or gDNA.

Original processing notes: Amplification with reference gene primers provided the estimates of nucleated cell counts. The table came from immunoSEQ multiplex PCR; TCRdb's copy has only in-frame clones and leaves some out. Clone size and the V and J calls come from that table; the DNA yielded D and trimming. Of some 150,000 clones in the sample, about 80% were seen once. Germline CDR1 and CDR2: SNHLY and FYNNEI. V was clipped by 5 bases and J by 2 bases; unmatched bases: 4. The CDR3 extends over 15 amino acids. This TCR was sampled from a human donor in a cohort sampled during active COVID-19. The material sequenced was peripheral blood. The V gene is TRBV2, the J gene TRBJ2-3; 10 nucleotides match TRBD2. This CDR3 reads CASSFGLAVTDTQYF. Here the CDR3 DNA reads TGTGCCAGCAGTTTTGGACTAGCGGTCACAGATACGCAGTATTTT.